The source of this T cell receptor (beta chain) is a study of blood T cell repertoires in COVID-19. Sequencing was performed with immunoSEQ multiplex PCR; in TCRdb, only in-frame clones are kept and a portion is missing. The sample carries about 170,000 clones, around four fifths recorded once. The CDR3 has 16 residues. Looked up from germline, CDR1 is KGHDR and CDR2 is SFDVKD. The V gene lost 5 bases and the J gene lost 7 bases, with 20 bases spanning the gap. The sequenced material came from PBMCs or T cells enriched from blood (not recorded which). This sequence joins TRBV24-1 and TRBJ2-1; tentative D call: TRBD2 (5 bases). This sequence was found in a woman in her forties or fifties in a cohort exposed to, infected with or recovered from COVID-19 (not recorded which). The CDR3 DNA reads TGTGCCACCAGTGCCATGGGTGGGAGTGGTTGGAATGAGCAGTTCTTC. This translates into CATSAMGGSGWNEQFF.